The following is a T cell receptor beta chain sequence with its context. Its antigen is undetermined. The data belong to a study of chemoradiotherapy in HPV16-positive cancers. The study's findings and limits: Better recurrence-free survival went with HPV-responsive T-cell expansion in HPV16-positive patients. Non-HPV-specific T cells did not expand in tumors during treatment, whereas candidate HPV-specific clones and E7-related motifs did.

Sequenced by immunoSEQ multiplex PCR; TCRdb stores in-frame clones only, minus some. The sample lists hundreds of clones; 55% to 75% were seen once. Trimming shortened V by 5 bases and J by 0 bases, and 13 bases separated the two germline ends. CDR3 length: 15 amino acids. Germline V gives CDR1 SNHLY, CDR2 FYNNEI. The sample was tumor tissue, taken from a patient who underwent chemoradiotherapy. V usage is TRBV2 and J usage is TRBJ1-1; no clear D. The sequence derives from a human donor with HPV-associated anogenital cancer. The CDR3 DNA sequence: TGTGCCAGCAGTTCCTCCGGCAGAATGAACACTGAAGCTTTCTTT. Protein product: CASSSSGRMNTEAFF.